This T cell receptor beta chain is drawn from a study of blood T cell repertoires in COVID-19. Across the whole study: PBMCs, B-cell-depleted T cells, or T cells provided the cDNA or gDNA that made up the material.

Original processing notes: For nucleated cells, counts were estimated from reference gene primer amplification. Produced via immunoSEQ multiplex PCR; TCRdb's table is partial and in-frame only. V, J and clone size derive from that table, while D and trimming were established from the DNA sequence. Of approximately 410,000 clones in the sample, approximately 90% were seen once. The V end was cut by 2 bases, the J end by 1 base, with 9 bases between. The CDR3 is made up of 14 amino acids. CDR1 is SGHDT, CDR2 YYEEEE, per germline. The table lists this clone with a few counts. This TCR derives from a woman in her twenties or thirties with active or convalescent COVID-19. V is TRBV5-6 and J is TRBJ1-1; tentative D call: TRBD1 (6 bases). Material: peripheral blood. CDR3 in amino acids: CASSFVGGNTEAFF. The CDR3 coding sequence is TGTGCCAGCAGCTTTGTAGGGGGGAACACTGAAGCTTTCTTT.